This is a list of T cell receptor beta chains from one sample in a study of blood T cell repertoires in COVID-19. Sequencing was performed with immunoSEQ multiplex PCR; in TCRdb, only in-frame clones are kept and a portion is missing. The sample consists of under 350,000 clones, just under 90% of them appearing once. The sample taken for sequencing was peripheral blood. These receptors were collected from a woman aged 30 to 39 with COVID-19, enrolled during active disease. CDR3s include the opening cysteine and the closing phenylalanine or tryptophan.

J gene | V gene | CDR3 protein
TRBJ1-5 | TRBV7-9 | CASSLSIGNQPQHF
TRBJ2-2 | TRBV6-5 | CASSYSREAGELFF
TRBJ2-2 | TRBV3-1/TRBV3-2 | CASSHRGLIGELFF
TRBJ1-6 | TRBV2 | CASREAPYNSPLHF
TRBJ1-2 | TRBV6-5 | CASSLHTGGWDGYTF
TRBJ1-4 | TRBV4-2 | CASSQVGGLGEKLFF
TRBJ1-2 | TRBV10-2 | CASRDMRSYGYTF
TRBJ1-5 | TRBV5-1 | CASSRTGESGQPQHF
TRBJ2-3 | TRBV5-1 | CASSFIQGGTDTQYF
TRBJ2-3 | TRBV18 | CASSLQGNGADTQYF
TRBJ2-5 | TRBV2 | CASQSEGGGQETQYF
TRBJ2-2 | TRBV13 | CASSIRLAGFTGELFF
TRBJ2-7 | TRBV7-9 | CASSGTVGSYEQYF
TRBJ2-1 | TRBV6-6 | CASSYLQRDPGQFF
TRBJ1-5 | TRBV15 | CATSRDLAGNSNQPQHF
TRBJ1-2 | TRBV5-1 | CASSNEGLGGYTF